This entry concerns a single TCR beta chain. Authors' data handling: For nucleated cells, counts were estimated from reference gene primer amplification. Sequencing was performed with immunoSEQ multiplex PCR; in TCRdb, only in-frame clones are kept and a portion is missing. From that table come the V and J calls and clone size; the DNA was used to work out D and trimming. Seen here are nearly 350,000 clones, approximately 82% observed once, and the top ten hold about 2.7%. These data belong to a study of blood T cell repertoires in COVID-19. Turning to the study itself: PBMCs, B-cell-depleted T cells, or T cells were the source of the cDNA or gDNA that made up the material.

The TCR originated in a man aged 25-40 years with active or convalescent COVID-19. Specimen: peripheral blood.

CDR3: CASSSGGRKLFF. In DNA, the CDR3 is TGTGCCAGCAGCAGTGGGGGCCGAAAACTGTTTTTT. The V call is TRBV11-3, the J call TRBJ1-4, with D maybe TRBD1 (6 bases). The germline V gene has CDR1 SGHNT and CDR2 YENEEA. The V end lost 5 bases, the J end lost 10 bases, and 11 bases lay between the germline ends. The CDR3 runs to 12 residues.